These 30 T cell receptor beta chains were all obtained from the same sample, sequenced in a study of CD8+CD57+ T cells in acquired aplastic anemia. The template for TCR beta VDJ and CDR3 sequence profiling was genomic DNA. TCRdb called the reads again in MiXCR, with one record for every CDR3 protein. Among fewer than 250,000 distinct CDR3 sequences, 40% to 50% were seen once, and the ten largest hold 6.5% to 10%. All patients picked for sequencing had shown, by flow cytometry, an expansion of CD8+CD57+ cells. The source material was sorted CD4+, CD8+, or CD8+CD57+ T cells (not recorded which) from PBMCs. Every receptor here comes from a human donor with aplastic anemia.

This clonotype was observed a single time. The chain recombines TRBV6-2 or TRBV6-3 with TRBJ1-2, with TRBD1 matching over 7 bases. Germline V gene lookup returns CDR1 MNHEY and CDR2 SVGEGT. The CDR3 is made up of 15 amino acids. Germline trimming cut 4 bases from V and 7 bases from J; bases unmatched to any gene: 12. CDR3 loop: CASSSVEGALSGYTF. The CDR3, as DNA: TGTGCCAGCAGTTCCGTTGAGGGGGCCTTAAGTGGCTACACCTTC.

This clonotype appeared a few times. Possible read error: a much larger clone is one base away. The chain links TRBV2 to TRBJ1-1, with D unresolved. The CDR3 is 9 residues long. CDR1 and CDR2 (germline): SNHLY, FYNNEI. Trimming left V 11 bases short and J 14 bases short, with 15 bases between. The CDR3 bases are TGTGCCGGCACCCGGGGAGAATTCTTT. It specifies CAGTRGEFF.

This clonotype was seen repeatedly, ten times or more. V usage is TRBV4-3 and J usage is TRBJ1-4; TRBD1 matches 7 bases. The CDR3 is made up of 15 amino acids. The junction had 8 bases not matched to a gene; V was cut back by 6 bases and J by 4 bases. CDR1 is LGHNA and CDR2 is YSLEER in the germline V gene. CDR3 amino acids: CASRLRQGNNEKLFF. The CDR3 DNA reads as TGCGCCAGCAGACTGAGACAGGGTAATAATGAAAAACTGTTTTTT.

This clonotype was counted a few times. V and J are TRBV5-5 and TRBJ1-2; D ambiguous. Looked up from germline, CDR1 is SGHKS and CDR2 is YYEKEE (reference sequence). Trimming took off 0 bases at V and 4 bases at J, with 10 bases between the two ends. This CDR3 contains 14 residues. The chain's CDR3 is CASSLAPGLYGYTF. DNA of the CDR3: TGTGCCAGCAGCTTGGCTCCAGGCCTCTATGGCTACACCTTC.

This clonotype was observed at least ten times. The chain couples TRBV5-8 to TRBJ2-7, with 10 bases identical to TRBD1. The CDR3 is made up of 15 amino acids. CDR1 and CDR2 (germline): SGHTS, YDEGEE. J lost 5 bases, V lost 2 bases, and 7 bases had no gene match. The CDR3 DNA sequence: TGTGCCAGCAGCTTACGGACAGGGGGTTCTCACGAGCAGTACTTC. It codes for CASSLRTGGSHEQYF.

The rearrangement uses TRBV6-2 or TRBV6-3 and TRBJ2-7; 8 bases map to TRBD1. CDR1 and CDR2 from the germline V gene are MNHEY and SVGEGT. The CDR3 covers 14 residues. The junction had 8 bases not matched to a gene; V was cut back by 8 bases and J by 2 bases. The CDR3 nucleotides are TGTGCCAGCGGCCCCAGGGACAGGCCCTACGAGCAGTACTTC. It encodes CASGPRDRPYEQYF.

This clonotype appeared many times. The genes are TRBV20-1 and TRBJ1-2; D gene ambiguous. Germline CDR1 reads DFQATT; CDR2 reads SNEGSKA (reference sequence). This CDR3 is built from 14 residues. With 6 bases removed from V and 0 bases from J, the gap between germline ends came to 14 bases. CDR3 sequence reads: CSATREGSNYGYTF. Written as DNA, the CDR3 is TGCAGTGCCACCCGGGAGGGCTCTAACTATGGCTACACCTTC.

This clonotype was counted many times. The chain is built from TRBV28 and TRBJ1-5, with unresolved D. CDR1 and CDR2 from the germline V gene are MDHEN and SYDVKM. Between the trimmed V and J ends, which lost 3 bases and 0 bases, there was a span of 6 bases. The CDR3 has 14 amino acids. The DNA for the CDR3 is TGTGCCAGCAGTTTTGCACTTAGCAATCAGCCCCAGCATTTT. Translating it yields CASSFALSNQPQHF.

This clonotype appeared many times. The V call is TRBV4-2, the J call TRBJ2-7; perhaps TRBD2 as D (5 bases). Trimming took 4 bases from V and 4 from J, leaving 11 bases between them. The CDR3 spans 13 residues. CDR1 and CDR2 (germline): LGHNA, YNFKEQ. Here the CDR3 DNA reads TGTGCCAGCAGCCTCTGGACGGGGTACGAGCAGTACTTC. Its translation: CASSLWTGYEQYF.

Regarding this clonotype: One end of the junction fails to match germline, which may point to a read error. This rearrangement joins TRBV7-2 to TRBJ2-7; 12 bases fit TRBD1. Germline V lookup: CDR1 SGHTA, CDR2 FQGNSA. There are 15 residues in the CDR3. The CDR3: CASSPGTGGGYGQYF. CDR3 nucleotides: TGTGCCAGCAGTCCCGGGACAGGGGGCGGCTACGGGCAGTACTTC.

The chain couples TRBV15 to TRBJ2-1; D may be TRBD1 (5 bases). V lost 0 bases and J lost 2, with 11 bases in between. The CDR3 contains 16 residues. CDR1 is LNHNV, CDR2 YYDKDF, per germline (reference sequence). Here the CDR3 DNA reads TGTGCCACCAGCAGAGAACCAGGGCCAACCTACAATGAGCAGTTCTTC. It yields the protein CATSREPGPTYNEQFF.

In its sample, this clonotype was seen many times. The rearrangement joins TRBV20-1 to TRBJ2-7; D remains unclear. Trimming cost V 0 bases and J 0 bases, with 9 bases left between them. Germline loops: CDR1 DFQATT, CDR2 SNEGSKA (reference sequence). This CDR3 comprises 14 residues. The CDR3 reads CSAREPRDSYEQYF. In DNA, the CDR3 is TGCAGTGCTAGAGAGCCCCGAGACTCCTACGAGCAGTACTTC.

This clonotype was recorded many times. The gene calls are TRBV4-2 and TRBJ1-1, with no clear D. Trimming pared 0 bases from V and 1 base from J, leaving 9 bases between. CDR3 size: 15 residues. Germline lookup yields CDR1 LGHNA and CDR2 YNFKEQ. CDR3 protein: CASSQDETRNTEAFF. In DNA form, the CDR3 reads TGTGCCAGCAGCCAAGACGAGACGAGGAACACTGAAGCTTTCTTT.

This clonotype has more than one count but fewer than ten. This chain uses TRBV10-3 with TRBJ2-7; TRBD1 matches 9 bases. The CDR3 consists of 15 residues. Unmatched junction bases numbered 8, after V lost 6 bases and J lost 2 bases. From germline, CDR1 is ENHRY and CDR2 SYGVKD. The CDR3 DNA follows: TGTGCCATCAGGATCGGGACAGGGAAGGCCTACGAGCAGTACTTC. Residues: CAIRIGTGKAYEQYF.

This chain connects TRBV7-3 to TRBJ2-2; 10 bases agree with TRBD2. J lost 7 bases, V lost 10 bases, and 6 bases had no gene match. CDR1 SGHTA and CDR2 FQGTGA come from the germline V gene. The CDR3 has 13 residues. The CDR3: CATSGGGFGELFF. CDR3 nucleotides: TGTGCCACAAGCGGGGGGGGCTTCGGGGAGCTGTTTTTT. Variable domain in full (rest from reference TRBV7-3 and TRBJ2-2): GAGVSQTPSNKVTEKGKYVELRCDPISGHTALYWYRQSLGQGPEFLIYFQGTGAADDSGLPNDRFFAVRPEGSVSTLKIQRTERGDSAVYLCATSGGGFGELFFGEGSRLTVL.

This clonotype was found a few times. The rearrangement links TRBV9 to TRBJ2-5, with TRBD2 matching 7 bases. This CDR3 contains 11 residues. CDR1 SGDLS and CDR2 YYNGEE come from the germline V gene. The DNA for the CDR3 is TGTGCTTCGGGGGGCCAAGAGACCCAGTACTTC. It translates to CASGGQETQYF.

This clonotype was seen ten or more times. The chain joins TRBV6-4 to TRBJ2-1; 8 nucleotides match TRBD2. With 0 bases clipped from V and 10 bases from J, the junction kept 11 bases outside the gene matches. This CDR3 is built from 16 residues. The germline gives CDR1 MRHNA, CDR2 SNTAGT. CDR3 sequence (DNA): TGTGCCAGCAGTGACTCCGACGTGGCGGGGGGACGCGAGCAGTTCTTC. It yields the protein CASSDSDVAGGREQFF.

The gene calls are TRBV4-3 and TRBJ1-1; TRBD1 is a possible D gene (6 bases). Trimming left V 4 bases short and J 6 bases short, with 12 bases between. The CDR3 runs to 13 residues. Looked up from germline, CDR1 is LGHNA and CDR2 is YSLEER. The CDR3 coding sequence is TGCGCCAGCAGCCCCGGAGGGGGGGCTGAAGCTTTCTTT. Its protein is CASSPGGGAEAFF.

This rearrangement joins TRBV28 to TRBJ2-7; TRBD1 might be the D (6 bases). Looked up from germline, CDR1 is MDHEN and CDR2 is SYDVKM. This CDR3 comprises 12 residues. The V gene lost 5 bases and the J gene lost 5 bases, with 10 bases spanning the gap. CDR3 amino acids: CASSRTGNEQYF. DNA of the CDR3: TGTGCCAGCAGTCGTACAGGGAACGAGCAGTACTTC.

V gene TRBV20-1 combines with J gene TRBJ2-5; D not resolved. This CDR3 region has 14 residues. Trimming took 1 base from V and 5 from J, leaving 14 bases between them. Germline V gene sequence: CDR1 DFQATT, CDR2 SNEGSKA (reference sequence). The CDR3 DNA reads as TGCAGTGCTAGAGTCCCCGCCCCACCGGAGACCCAGTACTTC. The encoded protein is CSARVPAPPETQYF.

The chain joins TRBV7-2 to TRBJ2-3, with 7 bases aligning to TRBD2. The CDR3 loop spans 14 amino acids. Germline V gene sequence: CDR1 SGHTA, CDR2 FQGNSA. V gave up 1 base and J gave up 6 bases; unmatched junction bases: 4. CDR3 loop: CASSLDAGADTQYF. The CDR3 region has the DNA TGTGCCAGCAGCTTAGATGCGGGAGCGGATACGCAGTATTTT.

With regard to this clonotype: This likely comes from a read error, as the CDR3 has no conserved phenylalanine or tryptophan at its end. The chain has TRBV9 and TRBJ1-6; no clear D gene. The germline V and J ends were trimmed by 0 bases and 4 bases, with 11 bases remaining between them. The CDR3 totals 16 residues. Germline V gene data show CDR1 as SGDLS and CDR2 as YYNGEE. CDR3 nucleotides: TGTGCCAGCAGCGTAGCGGCAGCACATTATAATTCACCCCTCCACCCT. Its translation: CASSVAAAHYNSPLHP.

This clonotype was recorded a few times. The chain carries TRBV19 and TRBJ1-2; D is unclear. V gave up 9 bases and J gave up 4 bases, with 15 bases separating them. Germline-derived CDR1 and CDR2 are LNHDA and SQIVND (reference sequence). The CDR3 contains 13 residues. In DNA, the CDR3 is TGTGCCAGCAATAGAGGGTGGGCCTATGGCTACACCTTC. It is translated as CASNRGWAYGYTF.

This clonotype showed up many times. The rearrangement links TRBV6-4 to TRBJ1-2; D is uncertain. Germline CDR1 is MRHNA and CDR2 is SNTAGT. This CDR3 has 12 amino acids. Trimming pared 2 bases from V and 4 bases from J, leaving 5 bases between. CDR3 sequence (DNA): TGTGCCAGCAGTGACCGACCCTATGGCTACACCTTC. Translated: CASSDRPYGYTF.

This clonotype was counted at least ten times. This chain connects TRBV10-3 to TRBJ1-1; D ambiguous. Germline CDR1 is ENHRY and CDR2 is SYGVKD. The CDR3 is made up of 11 amino acids. Trimming stripped 2 bases from V and 8 bases from J, with 6 bases between. CDR3 bases: TGTGCCATCAGTGAGGAGCAAGAAGCTTTCTTT. As protein: CAISEEQEAFF.

This clonotype was seen at least ten times. This chain joins TRBV30 and TRBJ2-7, with D perhaps matching TRBD1 or TRBD2 (5 bases each). With 5 bases removed from V and 3 bases from J, the gap between germline ends came to 14 bases. This CDR3 has 13 amino acids. Germline V CDR1 and CDR2: GTSNPN, SVGIG (reference sequence). The CDR3 spells CAWSPGAVYEQYF. CDR3 nucleotide sequence: TGTGCCTGGTCACCCGGGGCTGTCTACGAGCAGTACTTC. The full variable domain, with the rest looked up from reference TRBV30 and TRBJ2-7, is SQTIHQWPATLVQPVGSPLSLECTVEGTSNPNLYWYRQAAGRGLQLLFYSVGIGQISSEVPQNLSASRPQDRQFILSSKKLLLSDSGFYLCAWSPGAVYEQYFGPGTRLTVT.

The V and J genes are TRBV15 and TRBJ2-5, with D maybe TRBD1 (5 bases). CDR3 length: 16 amino acids. The V gene lost 3 bases and the J gene lost 5 bases, with 19 bases spanning the gap. Per germline, CDR1 LNHNV and CDR2 YYDKDF (reference sequence). The CDR3 here is CATSRQGVQSRETQYF. CDR3 nucleotide sequence: TGTGCCACCAGCAGGCAGGGTGTACAAAGTCGGGAGACCCAGTACTTC.

CDR3 in DNA: TGTGCCAGCAGCCACGTCTCGACAGGGGGGAATGAAAAACTGTTTTTT. Its protein product is CASSHVSTGGNEKLFF. The chain has TRBV14 and TRBJ1-4; the match to TRBD1 covers 9 bases. J gave up 5 bases and V 3 bases, and 7 bases lay outside the gene matches. CDR1 and CDR2 from the germline V gene are SGHDN and FVKESK. The CDR3 is 16 residues long.

V gene TRBV6-6 combines with J gene TRBJ1-5; a weak D match, TRBD1 (5 bases). There are 18 residues in the CDR3. V was shortened by 2 bases and J by 9 bases, with 26 bases between the two germline ends. Looked up from germline, CDR1 is MNHNY and CDR2 is SVGAGI (reference sequence). DNA of the CDR3: TGTGCCAGCAGTTACGTTCGGGGGTTTCTCCCTTCGTATCTGCCCCAGCATTTT. Amino acid sequence: CASSYVRGFLPSYLPQHF.

In this sample, this clonotype turned up many times. This chain links TRBV6-5 with TRBJ2-7; D unclear. CDR3 length: 16 residues. Germline CDR1 and CDR2: MNHEY and SVGAGI. Trimming left V 0 bases short and J 1 base short, with 13 bases between. This CDR3 reads CASSYSPGSRSYEQYF. CDR3 nucleotide sequence: TGTGCCAGCAGTTACTCTCCGGGCTCGAGATCCTACGAGCAGTACTTC.